This T cell receptor (beta chain) stems from a study of graft-versus-host responses after intestinal transplantation. Turning to the study itself: Isolated intestinal, liver-intestinal, or multivisceral transplants were what recipients had.

The study, taken as a whole, reports: Some GvH clones were seen earlier in gut or blood, suggesting intestinal origin. Some patients had graft-donor T cell macrochimerism, and their allografts showed high graft-versus-host to host-versus-graft clonal ratios.

This table comes from immunoSEQ multiplex PCR, and its TCRdb copy is limited to in-frame clones, with some not included. The table shows 62,000 or so clones, with 90% to 95% occurring only once. On this clone: What it binds is not known.

CDR3 length equals 21 residues. The V gene's germline CDR1 is SGDLS and CDR2 YYNGEE. The junction had 18 bases not matched to a gene; V was cut back by 0 bases and J by 0 bases. The rearrangement joins TRBV9 to TRBJ1-5; TRBD1 matches 7 bases. The clonotype originates from a human donor who was the organ donor for an intestinal transplant. The specimen comprised unstimulated CD8+ T cells sorted from spleen or lymph node cells, sampled before transplant. The CDR3 nucleotides are TGTGCCAGCAGCGTAGTCTTCGGAGGGTTGGGACAGAATTTTAGCAATCAGCCCCAGCATTTT. This codes for CASSVVFGGLGQNFSNQPQHF.